The 24 T cell receptor beta chains below all came from one sample that was sequenced in a study of OX40 agonist ivuxolimab in advanced cancers. Only in-frame clones appear in the TCRdb table, and some are missing; sequencing was by immunoSEQ multiplex PCR. The sample comprises 73,000 or so clones, around 85% of which are singletons, and around 0.73% rests with the top ten. The sample was CD4+ or CD8+ T cells sorted from blood, taken in a trial of the OX40 agonist ivuxolimab. The receptors derive from an adult with an advanced solid tumor such as melanoma, head and neck, liver or kidney cancer.

The CDR3: CASSVDGGLRTGELFF. The CDR3 nucleotides are TGTGCCAGCAGCGTAGATGGCGGGCTGCGGACCGGGGAGCTGTTTTTT. The chain is built from TRBV9 and TRBJ2-2; TRBD2 is a possible D gene (5 bases). CDR1 SGDLS and CDR2 YYNGEE come from the germline V gene. This CDR3 spans 16 amino acids. The V end was cut by 0 bases, the J end by 5 bases, with 14 bases between.

The chain links TRBV30 to TRBJ1-5, with D maybe TRBD1 (5 bases). V lost 1 base and J lost 3, with 7 bases in between. Germline assignment: CDR1 GTSNPN and CDR2 SVGIG (reference sequence). The CDR3 has 13 amino acids. The CDR3 coding sequence is TGTGCCTGGAGTGGGGGCTCCAATCAGCCCCAGCATTTT. It yields the protein CAWSGGSNQPQHF.

This chain uses TRBV4-3 with TRBJ1-3; D is uncertain. The CDR3 has 16 residues. Trimming took 0 bases from V and 0 from J, leaving 9 bases between them. In germline, CDR1 is LGHNA, CDR2 YSLEER. DNA of the CDR3: TGCGCCAGCAGCCAAGATGAAGGAGCCTCTGGAAACACCATATATTTT. It codes for CASSQDEGASGNTIYF.

This chain links TRBV5-1 with TRBJ2-7; D uncertain. The CDR3 is 13 amino acids. The germline V gene encodes CDR1 SGHRS and CDR2 YFSETQ. Trimming removed 1 base from V and 5 bases from J, with 10 bases in between. In nucleotides, the CDR3 is TGCGCCAGCAGCTTGAATGGGTTCCACGAGCAGTACTTC. This gives the protein CASSLNGFHEQYF.

The V and J genes are TRBV19 and TRBJ2-1, with 12 nucleotides matching TRBD1. Trimming removed 7 bases from V and 14 bases from J; junction bases left unmatched: 9. The length of the CDR3 is 13 residues. Germline values: CDR1 LNHDA, CDR2 SQIVND (reference sequence). The CDR3 DNA is TGTGCCAGTACCCAGGGACAGGGGGCGAAAGAGTTCTTC. It yields the protein CASTQGQGAKEFF.

The chain uses TRBV27 and TRBJ2-3; no clear D. Germline assignment: CDR1 MNHEY and CDR2 SMNVEV (reference sequence). The CDR3 is made up of 9 amino acids. The V end lost 7 bases, the J end lost 4 bases, and 0 bases lay between the germline ends. The chain's CDR3 is CASTDTQYF. In DNA form, the CDR3 reads TGTGCCAGCACAGATACGCAGTATTTT.

The chain uses TRBV29-1 and TRBJ1-2; 9 bases line up with TRBD1. Unmatched junction bases numbered 9, after V lost 6 bases and J lost 7 bases. CDR3 length: 13 residues. CDR1 is SQVTM, CDR2 ANQGSEA, per germline. The DNA for the CDR3 is TGCAGCGTGGCCCCGACAGGGGGAAGTGGCTACACCTTC. Its translation is CSVAPTGGSGYTF.

The chain carries TRBV30 and TRBJ2-2, with D possibly being TRBD1 (6 bases). The CDR3 has 16 residues. From germline, CDR1 is GTSNPN and CDR2 SVGIG (reference sequence). The ends were cut back, 2 bases at V and 6 bases at J, with 19 bases in the middle. CDR3 loop: CAWSPLTTGWPGELFF. The CDR3 coding sequence is TGTGCCTGGAGTCCCCTCACCACAGGGTGGCCCGGGGAGCTGTTTTTT.

The CDR3 nucleotides are TGTGCCAGTAGGACGGGACAGGGAAACGAAAAACTGTTTTTT. Its translation: CASRTGQGNEKLFF. The V call is TRBV19, the J call TRBJ1-4, with 9 bases matching TRBD1. The trim removed 6 bases at V and 8 bases at J, leaving 7 bases unmatched. The CDR3 has 14 residues. The germline CDR1 and CDR2 sequences are LNHDA and SQIVND (reference sequence). Filled out from reference TRBV19 and TRBJ1-4, the complete variable domain reads DGGITQSPKYLFRKEGQNVTLSCEQNLNHDAMYWYRQDPGQGLRLIYYSQIVNDFQKGDIAEGYSVSREKKESFPLTVTSAQKNPTAFYLCASRTGQGNEKLFFGSGTQLSVL.

This clone occurred a few times. The V and J genes are TRBV7-2 and TRBJ2-5; D is unresolved. Per germline, CDR1 SGHTA and CDR2 FQGNSA. The CDR3 covers 12 residues. V lost 5 bases, J lost 0 bases, and 4 bases lay in between. This chain's CDR3 is CASSHYQETQYF. The CDR3 DNA sequence: TGTGCCAGCAGCCACTACCAAGAGACCCAGTACTTC.

The chain joins TRBV25-1 to TRBJ2-1, with 9 bases identical to TRBD1. The CDR3 covers 14 residues. V lost 6 bases to trimming and J lost 6 bases; unmatched junction nucleotides: 6. The germline V gene has CDR1 MGHDK and CDR2 SYGVNS. The CDR3 bases are TGTGCCAGCAGGAGGACAGGGGAATTCAATGAGCAGTTCTTC. This encodes CASRRTGEFNEQFF. Full variable domain (outside the CDR3, taken from reference TRBV25-1 and TRBJ2-1): EADIYQTPRYLVIGTGKKITLECSQTMGHDKMYWYQQDPGMELHLIHYSYGVNSTEKGDLSSESTVSRIRTEHFPLTLESARPSHTSQYLCASRRTGEFNEQFFGPGTRLTVL.

This clone was observed once. V gene TRBV6-4 combines with J gene TRBJ2-1; D is unclear. Germline V gene lookup returns CDR1 MRHNA and CDR2 SNTAGT. The CDR3 totals 13 residues. V was trimmed by 4 bases and J by 0 bases, leaving 4 bases between them. The CDR3 nucleotides read TGTGCCAGCAGTGTAAACTCCTACAATGAGCAGTTCTTC. It translates to CASSVNSYNEQFF.

For the CDR3, the DNA is TGTGCCAGCAGCTTAGCGCGAAGTTTGTCAACTAATGAAAAACTGTTTTTT. Protein product: CASSLARSLSTNEKLFF. This rearrangement joins TRBV7-9 to TRBJ1-4, with D unresolved. This CDR3 has 17 residues. Germline V lookup: CDR1 SEHNR, CDR2 FQNEAQ (reference sequence). The V gene lost 0 bases and the J gene lost 0 bases, with 11 bases spanning the gap. The full variable domain, with the rest looked up from reference TRBV7-9 and TRBJ1-4, is DTGVSQNPRHKITKRGQNVTFRCDPISEHNRLYWYRQTLGQGPEFLTYFQNEAQLEKSRLLSDRFSAERPKGSFSTLEIQRTEQGDSAMYLCASSLARSLSTNEKLFFGSGTQLSVL.

The chain employs TRBV7-2 and TRBJ1-1, with D uncertain. Deletions cut 4 bases from V and 0 bases from J, with 15 bases between. CDR1 and CDR2 (germline): SGHTA, FQGNSA. This CDR3 region has 16 residues. This CDR3 is CASSSMGPGLNTEAFF. DNA for the CDR3: TGTGCCAGCAGCTCCATGGGTCCGGGGTTGAACACTGAAGCTTTCTTT.

This clone came up a few times. The chain recombines TRBV27 with TRBJ1-5; no clear D. The germline gives CDR1 MNHEY, CDR2 SMNVEV (reference sequence). V gave up 0 bases and J gave up 0 bases, with 9 bases separating them. The CDR3 sequence is 16 residues long. The CDR3, as DNA: TGTGCCAGCAGTTTATCAGGCACCCATAGCAATCAGCCCCAGCATTTT. Amino acid sequence: CASSLSGTHSNQPQHF.

Of note for this clone: Distinct nucleotide sequences in the sample also encode this CDR3. The chain employs TRBV20-1 and TRBJ2-7; D gene ambiguous. Trimming stripped 3 bases from V and 2 bases from J, with 5 bases between. The CDR3 is 11 amino acids. Germline V gene lookup returns CDR1 DFQATT and CDR2 SNEGSKA (reference sequence). The CDR3 region has the DNA TGCAGTGCTAGGACAACCTACGAGCAGTACTTC. Residues: CSARTTYEQYF.

V gene TRBV5-1 combines with J gene TRBJ1-4, with 10 bases matching TRBD1. In germline, CDR1 is SGHRS, CDR2 YFSETQ. With 4 bases clipped from V and 0 bases from J, the junction kept 3 bases outside the gene matches. CDR3 size: 16 residues. CDR3 DNA: TGCGCCAGCAGCACGGGACAGGGGACAACTAATGAAAAACTGTTTTTT. Translated, it gives CASSTGQGTTNEKLFF.

This clone was recorded only once. In nucleotides, the CDR3 is TGTGCCAGCAGCTCCTGGGAGTGGGGGTCTGGGGCCAACGTCCTGACTTTC. Translated, it gives CASSSWEWGSGANVLTF. J is TRBJ2-6 and V is TRBV7-9, with D perhaps given as TRBD1 or TRBD2 (5 bases each). Between the trimmed V and J ends, which lost 4 bases and 1 base, there was a span of 14 bases. The CDR3 consists of 17 residues. Germline CDR1 SEHNR, CDR2 FQNEAQ (reference sequence).

This chain uses TRBV19 with TRBJ2-4, with D unclear. The CDR3 contains 13 residues. The V gene's germline CDR1 is LNHDA and CDR2 SQIVND (reference sequence). Trimming took off 1 base at V and 7 bases at J, with 8 bases between the two ends. The CDR3 bases are TGTGCCAGTAGTATAGCTAGGATCAACATTCAGTACTTC. As protein: CASSIARINIQYF.

The chain employs TRBV11-2 and TRBJ1-2, with D unresolved. Germline CDR1 SGHAT, CDR2 FQNNGV. Trimming pared 4 bases from V and 8 bases from J, leaving 17 bases between. The CDR3 totals 14 residues. The CDR3 DNA sequence: TGTGCCAGCAGCTCCAACGGGCCCCTTACAGGCTACACCTTC. This codes for CASSSNGPLTGYTF.

DNA for the CDR3: TGTGCCAGCAGTCCAGGGACTACCCACAATGAGCAGTTCTTC. It translates to CASSPGTTHNEQFF. The J gene is TRBJ2-1, the V gene TRBV2, with 7 bases fitting TRBD2. Germline lookup yields CDR1 SNHLY and CDR2 FYNNEI. V shed 5 bases, J shed 5 bases, and the junction held 6 bases outside the gene matches. This CDR3 comprises 14 residues.

The rearrangement links TRBV6-6 to TRBJ1-2; tentative D call: TRBD1 (6 bases). Deletions cut 2 bases from V and 7 bases from J, with 17 bases between. The CDR3 loop spans 15 amino acids. Germline loops: CDR1 MNHNY, CDR2 SVGAGI (reference sequence). CDR3 bases: TGTGCCAGCAGTTACGGGAAAACAGGGTCCCTTGGCTACACCTTC. Translating gives CASSYGKTGSLGYTF.

The chain links TRBV5-1 to TRBJ2-7; TRBD1 agrees at 9 bases. Per germline, CDR1 SGHRS and CDR2 YFSETQ. The CDR3 consists of 14 residues. V trimming: 5 bases; J trimming: 1 base; junction bases outside the gene matches: 4. The CDR3 region is CASRPGTGSYEQYF. The CDR3 nucleotides are TGCGCCAGCAGACCCGGGACAGGGTCCTACGAGCAGTACTTC.

The V gene is TRBV28, the J gene TRBJ1-1; 7 bases align to TRBD1. The V gene end was trimmed by 10 bases and the J gene end by 0 bases; junction bases not matched to a gene: 5. Germline CDR1 reads MDHEN; CDR2 reads SYDVKM. The CDR3 length is 13 residues. CDR3 bases: TGTGCCACTGTGACAGGGATGAACACTGAAGCTTTCTTT. Its protein product is CATVTGMNTEAFF.